This T cell receptor beta chain was captured by sequencing in a study of shared clonotypes between healthy human individuals. About the research overall: Donor ages ranged 18 to 49 years: a couple of women, a few men. Donors had three CD4 naive, three CD4 memory, two CD8 naive and one CD8 memory plate apiece. Study results and caveats: All-four-donor shared clonotypes had higher generation probabilities than non-shared clonotypes did.

This clone was recorded a few times. Its target is unknown. The length of the CDR3 is 13 residues. Trimming took 7 bases from V and 10 from J; bases not matched to a gene: 14. Germline CDR1 is SQVTM and CDR2 is ANQGSEA. Profiled with immunoSEQ multiplex PCR; TCRdb holds only in-frame clones, not every one. The data contain roughly 2.2 million clones, around 92% of them singletons. The clonotype comes from a man younger than 30 in good health. Some clones in this sample may be carry-over from other donors' samples. The chain employs TRBV29-1 and TRBJ1-1; 8 nucleotides line up with TRBD1. Input material: naive CD4+ T cells from PBMCs. The sample's subset: CD45RA+ positively selected. Written as DNA, the CDR3 is TGCAGCGGTGCAGTCAGGGGGCAAGAACGAGCTTTCTTT. Protein product: CSGAVRGQERAFF.